A single sample gave rise to the 16 T cell receptor beta chains below, sequenced in a study of blood T cell repertoires in COVID-19. Profiling relied on immunoSEQ multiplex PCR, and the TCRdb table lists in-frame clones only, not all of them. The sample carries roughly 250,000 clones, 65% to 85% recorded once. Sequencing was performed on peripheral blood. Every receptor here comes from a person aged 65 to 85 with COVID-19, enrolled during active disease.

This chain uses TRBV3-1 (or the pseudogene TRBV3-2) with TRBJ2-7, with 8 bases identical to TRBD1. The V segment lost 0 bases and the J segment 6 bases; nucleotides outside the gene matches: 7. The CDR3 is 15 residues long. Germline CDR1 reads LGHDT; CDR2 reads YNNKEL (reference sequence). This chain's CDR3 is CASSQDRGTGSEQYF. The CDR3 region has the DNA TGTGCCAGCAGCCAAGATAGAGGGACAGGCTCCGAGCAGTACTTC.

This chain links TRBV6-1 with TRBJ1-4; D not resolved. CDR3 length: 11 amino acids. The germline gives CDR1 MNHNS, CDR2 SASEGT. V dropped 2 bases and J dropped 8 bases, with 3 bases sitting between them. The CDR3 bases are TGTGCCAGCAGTGAACTAGAAAAACTGTTTTTT. Translation gives CASSELEKLFF.

The chain recombines TRBV9 with TRBJ1-6; 7 nucleotides match TRBD1. V lost 3 bases, J lost 7 bases, and 10 bases stayed unmatched. The germline V gene has CDR1 SGDLS and CDR2 YYNGEE. The CDR3 runs to 16 residues. Here the CDR3 reads CASSEGTARGNSPLHF. The CDR3 nucleotides read TGTGCCAGCAGCGAGGGGACAGCTAGGGGCAATTCACCCCTCCACTTT.

The chain recombines TRBV7-3 with TRBJ2-3; 7 bases agree with TRBD1. There are 15 residues in the CDR3. V shed 4 bases and J 2 bases; nucleotides not matched to a gene: 6. Germline loops: CDR1 SGHTA, CDR2 FQGTGA. CDR3 in DNA: TGTGCCAGCAGCTCTACAGGGGCTTCCACAGATACGCAGTATTTT. Translation gives CASSSTGASTDTQYF.

Only one count was recorded for this clone. The chain joins TRBV15 to TRBJ2-1; 7 bases match TRBD2. The CDR3 length is 13 residues. Losses at the gene ends were 9 bases for V and 5 bases for J; bases not matched to a gene: 7. Per the germline V gene, CDR1 is LNHNV and CDR2 is YYDKDF (reference sequence). The CDR3 region is CATRGNPDNEQFF. As DNA, the CDR3 is TGTGCCACGCGGGGGAATCCGGACAATGAGCAGTTCTTC.

The CDR3 nucleotides are TGTGCCAGCAGTACAGGGGTTCAGCCCCAGCATTTT. Encoded protein: CASSTGVQPQHF. The rearrangement links TRBV28 to TRBJ1-5, with TRBD1 matching 7 bases. Trimming removed 5 bases from V and 6 bases from J; junction bases left unmatched: 1. Germline values: CDR1 MDHEN, CDR2 SYDVKM. The CDR3 contains 12 residues.

The V gene is TRBV14, the J gene TRBJ2-3; D gene ambiguous. From germline, CDR1 is SGHDN and CDR2 FVKESK. The CDR3 is made up of 17 amino acids. Between the trimmed V and J ends, which lost 1 base and 4 bases, there was a span of 18 bases. CDR3 residues: CASSQGLGELRADTQYF. CDR3 sequence (DNA): TGTGCCAGCAGCCAAGGGCTTGGTGAACTAAGAGCAGATACGCAGTATTTT.

V gene TRBV3-1 (or the pseudogene TRBV3-2) combines with J gene TRBJ2-7; tentatively, D is TRBD2 (5 bases). CDR1 LGHDT and CDR2 YNNKEL come from the germline V gene (reference sequence). V was trimmed by 5 bases and J by 3 bases, leaving 14 bases between them. The CDR3 is 14 amino acids. CDR3 in amino acids: CASSTGLTSYEQYF. The CDR3 bases are TGTGCCAGCAGCACCGGACTGACCAGCTACGAGCAGTACTTC.

V and J are TRBV19 and TRBJ2-1; no clear D. V dropped 6 bases and J dropped 4 bases, with 16 bases sitting between them. This CDR3 spans 15 amino acids. Germline V gives CDR1 LNHDA, CDR2 SQIVND (reference sequence). The chain's CDR3 is CASRSISPVYNEQFF. For the CDR3, the DNA is TGTGCCAGTAGATCCATAAGCCCCGTGTACAATGAGCAGTTCTTC.

This clone turned up a few times. The chain uses TRBV7-6 and TRBJ2-1, with 9 nucleotides matching TRBD2. The CDR3 is 17 residues long. Germline V gives CDR1 SGHVS, CDR2 FNYEAQ. V lost 5 bases to trimming and J lost 7 bases; unmatched junction nucleotides: 15. DNA for the CDR3: TGTGCCAGCAGCCTAGTGGTCGTAGCGGGGGAGGCTAATGAGCAGTTCTTC. Translated: CASSLVVVAGEANEQFF.

In this sample, this clone turned up a few times. The rearrangement links TRBV7-3 to TRBJ2-7; 7 nucleotides line up with TRBD1. The CDR3 contains 13 residues. Germline CDR1 is SGHTA and CDR2 is FQGTGA. V gave up 3 bases and J gave up 3 bases; unmatched junction bases: 2. CDR3 bases: TGTGCCAGCAGCTTTGCAGGGGGCTACGAGCAGTACTTC. It yields the protein CASSFAGGYEQYF.

This chain connects TRBV6-5 to TRBJ1-2; D not resolved. The CDR3 has 14 amino acids. The germline V gene has CDR1 MNHEY and CDR2 SVGAGI. Trimming left V 3 bases short and J 7 bases short, with 15 bases between. CDR3 nucleotides: TGTGCCAGCAGTTATAGCCACCAAGGAGGTGGCTACACCTTC. Protein product: CASSYSHQGGGYTF.

The V and J genes are TRBV11-2 and TRBJ2-7; 11 nucleotides line up with TRBD2. CDR1 and CDR2 (germline): SGHAT, FQNNGV. This CDR3 has 15 residues. J gave up 5 bases and V 2 bases, and 5 bases lay outside the gene matches. The chain's CDR3 is CASSLLAGGTNEQYF. Here the CDR3 DNA reads TGTGCCAGCAGCTTACTAGCGGGGGGCACGAACGAGCAGTACTTC.

The V call is TRBV18, the J call TRBJ2-7; 12 bases map to TRBD2. Germline assignment: CDR1 KGHSH and CDR2 LQKENI. V gave up 3 bases and J gave up 4 bases; unmatched junction bases: 4. The CDR3 length is 15 residues. CDR3 DNA: TGTGCCAGCTCACCCCTAGCGGGAGGGCCTTACGAGCAGTACTTC. Encoded protein: CASSPLAGGPYEQYF.

The chain carries TRBV6-1 and TRBJ2-7; D possibly corresponds to TRBD1 (6 bases). V shed 1 base and J shed 3 bases, with 13 bases lying between them. This CDR3 comprises 15 residues. Germline V CDR1 and CDR2: MNHNS, SASEGT. For the CDR3, the DNA is TGTGCCAGCAGTGAAGGGCAGGGGAATCTCTACGAGCAGTACTTC. Encoded protein: CASSEGQGNLYEQYF.

The chain joins TRBV11-2 to TRBJ2-5; D is possibly TRBD1 (5 bases). The germline CDR1 and CDR2 sequences are SGHAT and FQNNGV. V lost 5 bases, J lost 5 bases, and 12 bases lay in between. The CDR3 consists of 13 residues. The CDR3 DNA follows: TGTGCCAGCAGCCGTGGGGCCGGGGAGACCCAGTACTTC. This translates into CASSRGAGETQYF.